What follows describes a single TCR beta chain. Antigen unknown. The record originates from a study of T-cell memory formation after mild COVID-19. Study details: Clusters were largely donor specific. Study outcomes and limitations: Within pre-infection memory, some responding clones were found, suggesting cross-reactive memory joined. Later expanders leaned toward CD4+, whereas clones contracting from day 15 to 85 were balanced CD4/CD8.

The length of the CDR3 is 14 residues. Germline V gene sequence: CDR1 SGHVS, CDR2 FNYEAQ. V dropped 3 bases and J dropped 6 bases, with 12 bases sitting between them. TCRdb re-derived calls from the 5' RACE reads in MiXCR, one entry per CDR3 protein. Among hundreds of thousands of distinct CDR3 sequences listed, 20% to 25% were seen once. The clonotype was recovered from an adult woman who had mild COVID-19 (a few samples of this study predate the infection). Cell type and time point are not known. This chain connects TRBV7-6 to TRBJ2-1; a weak D match, TRBD1 (6 bases). The sample consisted of PBMCs or a T cell subset sorted from them (not recorded which). CDR3 in DNA: TGTGCCAGCAGCTTGTCGGGACACTCCAATGAGCAGTTCTTC. Translation gives CASSLSGHSNEQFF.